Each of the 10 T cell receptor beta chains below was sequenced from the same sample in a study of blood T cells in healthy people across ages. Next came a second PCR, run for about 6 to 11 cycles, which used a sample-barcoded 5' primer along with a J-beta primer mix. TCRdb called the 5' RACE reads again in MiXCR, with one record for every CDR3 protein. The table includes 760,000 or so distinct CDR3 sequences, more than 20% detected once. The data were also submitted as part of a second study, on T cells of mothers and their children.

Material: blood. The receptors stem from a boy under 18 in good health.

The CDR3 sequence: CSANPRTSGYNEQFF. As DNA, the CDR3 is TGCAGTGCTAACCCGAGGACTAGCGGATACAATGAGCAGTTCTTC. The chain uses TRBV20-1 and TRBJ2-1, with 10 bases that match TRBD2. CDR1 DFQATT and CDR2 SNEGSKA come from the germline V gene (reference sequence). The CDR3 sequence is 15 residues long. The V gene end was trimmed by 4 bases and the J gene end by 4 bases; junction bases not matched to a gene: 7.

The chain combines TRBV3-1 with TRBJ2-5, with 11 bases that match TRBD2. Matching the DNA end better, TRBJ2-7 makes the J call doubtful. This CDR3 contains 16 residues. CDR1 and CDR2 from the germline V gene are LGHDT and YNNKEL (reference sequence). CDR3 sequence reads: CASSPLAGDFPYEQYF. CDR3 DNA: TGTGCCAGCAGCCCACTAGCGGGGGACTTCCCCTACGAGCAGTACTTC.

The rearrangement uses TRBV2 and TRBJ2-1; 13 positions match TRBD2. Losses at the gene ends were 5 bases for V and 4 bases for J; bases not matched to a gene: 8. Germline V lookup: CDR1 SNHLY, CDR2 FYNNEI. The CDR3 covers 17 residues. CDR3 sequence: CASSPWTSGSIYNEQFF. CDR3 nucleotides: TGTGCCAGCAGTCCTTGGACTAGCGGGAGTATTTACAATGAGCAGTTCTTC.

This clonotype was recorded many times. The V gene is TRBV12-3 or TRBV12-4, the J gene TRBJ2-7; no reliable D call. The CDR3 has 11 residues. Trimming pared 6 bases from V and 5 bases from J, leaving 8 bases between. CDR3 nucleotides: TGTGCCAGCAGCTACAGAGACGAGCAGTACTTC. It is translated as CASSYRDEQYF.

The chain combines TRBV7-2 with TRBJ2-5; no reliable D call. The J call may be faulty, since TRBJ2-7 better matches the DNA end. This CDR3 is 12 amino acids long. Germline loops: CDR1 SGHTA, CDR2 FQGNSA. CDR3 bases: TGTGCCAGCAGCGAACCGAGGTACGAGCAGTACTTC. Translation: CASSEPRYEQYF.

This clonotype was counted a few times. The rearrangement uses TRBV4-3 and TRBJ1-2; D uncertain. V was trimmed by 0 bases and J by 2 bases, leaving 7 bases between them. Germline V gene sequence: CDR1 LGHNA, CDR2 YSLEER. CDR3 length: 14 residues. In DNA, the CDR3 is TGCGCCAGCAGCCAAGAAGTGAGGAACTATGGCTACACCTTC. Protein sequence: CASSQEVRNYGYTF.

The chain uses TRBV29-1 and TRBJ2-3, with 8 positions matching TRBD2. With 3 bases clipped from V and 0 bases from J, the junction kept 14 bases outside the gene matches. The germline gives CDR1 SQVTM, CDR2 ANQGSEA. CDR3 size: 18 residues. The CDR3 DNA reads as TGCAGCGTTGATGGCCCCCCAGCGGCTAGCGGGAGCACAGATACGCAGTATTTT. Translated, it gives CSVDGPPAASGSTDTQYF.

This clonotype was detected only a few times. This chain uses TRBV29-1 with TRBJ1-4, with TRBD1 identical over 7 bases. Germline CDR1 and CDR2: SQVTM and ANQGSEA. The V segment lost 4 bases and the J segment 5 bases; nucleotides outside the gene matches: 7. CDR3 length: 14 residues. In DNA form, the CDR3 reads TGCAGCGTTGTCGCGACAGGGAGGAATGAAAAACTGTTTTTT. This codes for CSVVATGRNEKLFF.

In its sample, this clonotype was seen many times. V usage is TRBV6-5 and J usage is TRBJ2-7; a possible D gene is TRBD2 (6 bases). Trimming took 4 bases from V and 2 from J, leaving 18 bases between them. The CDR3 consists of 16 residues. Germline CDR1 and CDR2: MNHEY and SVGAGI. The CDR3 nucleotides are TGTGCCAGCAGTTCGGAGGCATGGGAGGTTACCTACGAGCAGTACTTC. It specifies CASSSEAWEVTYEQYF.

This clonotype turned up a few times. V usage is TRBV7-3 and J usage is TRBJ2-3; possible D gene TRBD1, 6 bases. From germline, CDR1 is SGHTA and CDR2 FQGTGA. The CDR3 is made up of 15 amino acids. V was cut by 5 bases and J by 1 base, with 13 bases left in between. CDR3 in DNA: TGTGCCAGCAGCCCCGCAGGGGCCCGCACAGATACGCAGTATTTT. This sequence encodes CASSPAGARTDTQYF.